These T cell receptor beta chains were read from a single sample in a study of early T cells in non-severe SARS-CoV-2 infection. TCRdb re-derived calls from the 5' RACE reads in MiXCR, one entry per CDR3 protein. The sample lists about 69,000 distinct CDR3 sequences, over 3.5% occurring once. The input for sequencing was whole blood, taken at baseline. These receptors were taken from an adult who was a healthcare worker with PCR-confirmed SARS-CoV-2 infection or an uninfected control (not recorded which). The donor label of this sample is uncertain. The CDR3 runs from the conserved cysteine through the conserved F or W. The order of the fields is clone size, J gene, D gene, V gene, CDR3 protein, CDR3 DNA. The D gene is left open where the match is weak. Clone size, where shown, is once, few, many, or a class for clones that have expanded.

clone_size: many; j_call: TRBJ2-7; d_call: NA; v_call: TRBV20-1; cdr3_aa: CSAPTNDEQYF; cdr3_nt: TGCAGTGCCCCCACTAACGACGAGCAGTACTTC
clone_size: many; j_call: TRBJ1-6; d_call: NA; v_call: TRBV27; cdr3_aa: CASSFGGGSNSPLHF; cdr3_nt: TGTGCCAGCAGTTTCGGGGGGGGGAGCAATTCACCCCTCCACTTT
clone_size: many; j_call: TRBJ2-5; d_call: TRBD2; v_call: TRBV5-6; cdr3_aa: CASSRSPQRDRIKTQYF; cdr3_nt: TGTGCCAGCAGCAGAAGCCCGCAGCGGGACCGGATTAAGACCCAGTACTTC
clone_size: many; j_call: TRBJ2-1; d_call: TRBD2; v_call: TRBV7-7; cdr3_aa: CASSHTSDEQFF; cdr3_nt: TGTGCTAGCAGCCACACTAGCGATGAGCAGTTCTTC
clone_size: few; j_call: TRBJ2-7; d_call: TRBD1; v_call: TRBV19; cdr3_aa: CASSARTGASYEQYF; cdr3_nt: TGTGCCAGTAGTGCTCGGACAGGCGCTTCCTACGAGCAGTACTTC
clone_size: NA; j_call: TRBJ2-5; d_call: TRBD1; v_call: TRBV18; cdr3_aa: CASSPVAGTALQETQYF; cdr3_nt: TGTGCCAGCTCACCCGTCGCCGGGACAGCCCTCCAAGAGACCCAGTACTTC
clone_size: many; j_call: TRBJ2-3; d_call: NA; v_call: TRBV2; cdr3_aa: CASSEALGVTSTDTQYF; cdr3_nt: TGTGCCAGCAGTGAAGCGCTTGGCGTTACTAGCACAGATACGCAGTATTTT
clone_size: many; j_call: TRBJ2-3; d_call: NA; v_call: TRBV4-2; cdr3_aa: CASSQDLGGVGTDTQYF; cdr3_nt: TGTGCCAGCAGCCAAGATCTTGGCGGGGTGGGCACAGATACGCAGTATTTT
clone_size: few; j_call: TRBJ2-7; d_call: NA; v_call: TRBV7-6; cdr3_aa: CASSFVDGDGHEQYF; cdr3_nt: TGTGCCAGCAGCTTTGTGGACGGCGACGGGCACGAGCAGTACTTC
clone_size: NA; j_call: TRBJ1-4; d_call: NA; v_call: TRBV20-1; cdr3_aa: CSARDPQSSNEKLFF; cdr3_nt: TGCAGTGCTAGAGATCCACAGAGTTCTAATGAAAAACTGTTTTTT
clone_size: few; j_call: TRBJ1-1; d_call: TRBD1; v_call: TRBV29-1; cdr3_aa: CSVGRGDRGIEAFF; cdr3_nt: TGCAGCGTCGGGCGTGGGGACAGGGGGATTGAAGCTTTCTTT
clone_size: many; j_call: TRBJ2-7; d_call: TRBD1; v_call: TRBV10-3; cdr3_aa: CAISGTGAYEQYF; cdr3_nt: TGTGCCATCAGTGGGACAGGGGCCTACGAGCAGTACTTC
clone_size: many; j_call: TRBJ2-5; d_call: NA; v_call: TRBV11-3; cdr3_aa: CASSLESQETQYF; cdr3_nt: TGTGCCAGCAGCTTAGAGAGCCAAGAGACCCAGTACTTC
clone_size: NA; j_call: TRBJ2-3; d_call: NA; v_call: TRBV7-9; cdr3_aa: CASSIDTQYF; cdr3_nt: TGTGCCAGCAGCATCGATACGCAGTATTTT
clone_size: NA; j_call: TRBJ1-2; d_call: TRBD1; v_call: TRBV12-5; cdr3_aa: CASGPLEEGAGYTF; cdr3_nt: TGTGCTAGTGGTCCCCTAGAGGAGGGGGCTGGCTACACCTTC
clone_size: few; j_call: TRBJ1-1; d_call: NA; v_call: TRBV30; cdr3_aa: CAWSFLWNTEAFF; cdr3_nt: TGTGCCTGGAGTTTCCTGTGGAACACTGAAGCTTTCTTT
clone_size: few; j_call: TRBJ2-1; d_call: NA; v_call: TRBV5-1; cdr3_aa: CASSSPHRAQSNEQFF; cdr3_nt: TGCGCCAGCAGCTCACCCCACAGGGCTCAGTCCAATGAGCAGTTCTTC
clone_size: many; j_call: TRBJ2-3; d_call: TRBD2; v_call: TRBV29-1; cdr3_aa: CSVEGTSGGNTDTQYF; cdr3_nt: TGCAGCGTTGAAGGGACTAGCGGGGGGAACACAGATACGCAGTATTTT
clone_size: many; j_call: TRBJ2-1; d_call: TRBD2; v_call: TRBV11-2; cdr3_aa: CASSGSGGAFDAF; cdr3_nt: TGTGCCAGCAGCGGTAGCGGGGGGGCATTCGACGCCTTC
clone_size: NA; j_call: TRBJ1-5; d_call: NA; v_call: TRBV6-5; cdr3_aa: CASSPRGGGRQPQHF; cdr3_nt: TGTGCCAGCAGTCCTCGAGGGGGGGGCAGGCAGCCCCAGCATTTT
clone_size: NA; j_call: TRBJ1-3; d_call: NA; v_call: TRBV11-2; cdr3_aa: CASSLTGDGNTIYF; cdr3_nt: TGTGCCAGCAGCTTAACAGGAGACGGAAACACCATATATTTT
clone_size: many; j_call: TRBJ2-1; d_call: TRBD2; v_call: TRBV5-1; cdr3_aa: CASSSGTSGGAEYNEQFF; cdr3_nt: TGCGCCAGCAGCTCCGGGACTAGCGGGGGGGCGGAATACAATGAGCAGTTCTTC
clone_size: many; j_call: TRBJ1-3; d_call: NA; v_call: TRBV7-2; cdr3_aa: CASSAGSRGATGNTIYF; cdr3_nt: TGTGCCAGCAGTGCTGGGTCCCGAGGGGCGACTGGAAACACCATATATTTT
clone_size: many; j_call: TRBJ1-1; d_call: NA; v_call: TRBV18; cdr3_aa: CASSPLPVRLNTEAFF; cdr3_nt: TGTGCCAGCTCACCACTTCCCGTACGCTTGAACACTGAAGCTTTCTTT
clone_size: many; j_call: TRBJ2-2; d_call: NA; v_call: TRBV6-6; cdr3_aa: CATYRLDPTGELFF; cdr3_nt: TGTGCCACCTATAGGCTAGATCCCACCGGGGAGCTGTTTTTT
clone_size: NA; j_call: TRBJ2-7; d_call: TRBD1; v_call: TRBV18; cdr3_aa: CASSTDRDYEQYF; cdr3_nt: TGTGCCAGCTCAACGGACAGGGATTACGAGCAGTACTTC
clone_size: few; j_call: TRBJ1-4; d_call: NA; v_call: TRBV18; cdr3_aa: CASSSRQATTEKLFF; cdr3_nt: TGTGCCAGCTCATCAAGACAGGCCACGACAGAAAAACTGTTTTTT